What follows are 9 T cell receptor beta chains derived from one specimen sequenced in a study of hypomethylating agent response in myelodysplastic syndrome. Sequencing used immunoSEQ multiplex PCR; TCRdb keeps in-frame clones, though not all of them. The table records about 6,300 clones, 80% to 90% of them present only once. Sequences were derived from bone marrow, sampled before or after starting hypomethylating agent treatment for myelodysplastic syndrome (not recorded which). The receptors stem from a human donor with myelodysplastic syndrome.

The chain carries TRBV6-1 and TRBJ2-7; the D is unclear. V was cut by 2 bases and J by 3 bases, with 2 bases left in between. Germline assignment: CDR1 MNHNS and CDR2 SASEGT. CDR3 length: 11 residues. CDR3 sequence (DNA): TGTGCCAGCAGTGAATTCTACGAGCAGTACTTC. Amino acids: CASSEFYEQYF.

The CDR3, as DNA: TGTGCCAGCACTCCGACAGGGGGGTCGGATGAAGCTTTCTTT. Protein product: CASTPTGGSDEAFF. The V call is TRBV6-6, the J call TRBJ1-1, with TRBD1 matching over 9 bases. This CDR3 has 14 residues. Germline CDR1 MNHNY, CDR2 SVGAGI (reference sequence). V lost 7 bases, J lost 7 bases, and 10 bases stayed unmatched.

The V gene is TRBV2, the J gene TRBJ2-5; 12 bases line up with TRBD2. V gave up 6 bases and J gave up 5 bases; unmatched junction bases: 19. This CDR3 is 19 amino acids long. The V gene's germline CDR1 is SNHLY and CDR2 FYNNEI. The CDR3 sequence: CASRTRLAGAATRGETQYF. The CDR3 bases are TGTGCCAGCAGGACTAGACTAGCGGGGGCCGCTACCAGGGGGGAGACCCAGTACTTC.

The CDR3 loop reads CASSNPERREFRNNEQFF. The CDR3 region has the DNA TGTGCCAGCAGCAACCCAGAGCGTCGGGAGTTTAGGAACAATGAGCAGTTCTTC. The chain employs TRBV11-3 and TRBJ2-1, with D maybe TRBD2 (6 bases). CDR3 length equals 18 residues. Trimming took 5 bases from V and 5 from J, leaving 25 bases between them. From germline, CDR1 is SGHNT and CDR2 YENEEA.

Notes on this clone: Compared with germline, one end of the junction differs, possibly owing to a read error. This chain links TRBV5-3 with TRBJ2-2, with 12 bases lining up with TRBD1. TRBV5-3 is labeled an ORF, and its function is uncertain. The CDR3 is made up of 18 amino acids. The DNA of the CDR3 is TGTGCCAGAAGCCGCGGGACAGGGGGCCTCTGGGACACCGGGGAGCTATTTTTT. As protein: CARSRGTGGLWDTGELFF.

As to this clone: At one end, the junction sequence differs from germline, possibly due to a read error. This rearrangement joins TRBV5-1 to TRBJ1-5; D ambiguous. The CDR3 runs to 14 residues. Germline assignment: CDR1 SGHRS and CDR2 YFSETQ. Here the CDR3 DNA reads TGCACCAGCAGCTTCGGAGGGTTCAATCAGCCCCAGCATTTT. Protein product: CTSSFGGFNQPQHF.

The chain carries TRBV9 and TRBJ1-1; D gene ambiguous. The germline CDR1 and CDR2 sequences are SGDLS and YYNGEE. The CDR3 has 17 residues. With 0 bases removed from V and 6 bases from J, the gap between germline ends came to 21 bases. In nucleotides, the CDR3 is TGTGCCAGCAGCGTAGGGACTAGCGATAACACGGAGGCTGAAGCTTTCTTT. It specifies CASSVGTSDNTEAEAFF.

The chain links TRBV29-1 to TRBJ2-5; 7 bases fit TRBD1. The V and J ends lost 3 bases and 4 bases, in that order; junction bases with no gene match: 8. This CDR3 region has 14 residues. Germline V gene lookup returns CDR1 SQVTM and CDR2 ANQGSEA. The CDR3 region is CSVEVTGIGETQYF. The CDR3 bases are TGCAGCGTTGAGGTGACAGGGATAGGAGAGACCCAGTACTTC.

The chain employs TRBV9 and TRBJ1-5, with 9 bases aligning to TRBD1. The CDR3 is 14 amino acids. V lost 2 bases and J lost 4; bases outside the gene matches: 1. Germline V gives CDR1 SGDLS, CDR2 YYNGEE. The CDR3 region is CASSVGTGNQPQHF. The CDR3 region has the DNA TGTGCCAGCAGCGTCGGGACAGGGAATCAGCCCCAGCATTTT.